A single T cell receptor (beta chain) is shown here with its context. The CDR3 has 15 residues. The ends were cut back, 0 bases at V and 3 bases at J, with 12 bases in the middle. Germline V gene sequence: CDR1 SGHRS, CDR2 YFSETQ. This sample stems from a study of blood T cell repertoires in COVID-19. All enrollees were about 18 to 90 years old and from about 24 US areas. Assignment of participants to cohorts was predicated upon participant-reported clinical history. Sequencing was performed with immunoSEQ multiplex PCR; in TCRdb, only in-frame clones are kept and a portion is missing. The sample lists some 250,000 clones; just over 90% were seen once.

The gene calls are TRBV5-1 and TRBJ1-1; D remains unclear. Sequencing used PBMCs or T cells enriched from blood (not recorded which). This clonotype was sampled from a middle-aged woman with acute COVID-19. The CDR3 nucleotides read TGCGCCAGCAGCTTGGACGGGGTGGCGTACACTGAAGCTTTCTTT. It yields the protein CASSLDGVAYTEAFF.